This record concerns one T cell receptor (beta chain) sequence. RNA, at 0.5 to 1 ug, was reverse transcribed with random hexamers. From the immunoSEQ multiplex PCR reads, TCRdb called clonotypes with MiXCR, one entry per CDR3 protein. The repertoire holds almost 450,000 distinct CDR3 sequences, with about 85% as singletons. This entry comes from a study of CD8 T cells in Susac syndrome. The germline gives CDR1 SNHLY, CDR2 FYNNEI. CDR3 length: 15 amino acids. The V and J ends lost 6 bases and 0 bases respectively, with 13 bases between them. In blood CD8+ and CD4+ T cells, TCR beta underwent sequencing.

The sequence was obtained from a human donor with multiple sclerosis. Sequencing was carried out using CD8+ T cells from PBMCs. The chain has TRBV2 and TRBJ2-3, with a tentative D call TRBD1 (6 bases). This CDR3 is CASRTGFHSTDTQYF. The CDR3 nucleotides read TGTGCCAGCAGGACAGGTTTTCATAGCACAGATACGCAGTATTTT. Full variable domain (missing parts from reference TRBV2 and TRBJ2-3): EPEVTQTPSHQVTQMGQEVILRCVPISNHLYFYWYRQILGQKVEFLVSFYNNEISEKSEIFDDQFSVERPDGSNFTLKIRSTKLEDSAMYFCASRTGFHSTDTQYFGPGTRLTVL.